The sample holds a few counts of the clone carrying this TCR beta chain. Antigen: not known. Regarding time point: newly diagnosed GD, antithyroid drugs for less than 3 months. RNA extracted from PBMCs served as the sequencing template. The data were obtained in a study of regulatory T cells in long-lasting Graves disease. Study summary: Graves' cases, newly diagnosed, had used antithyroid drugs under 3 months.

CDR3 length equals 15 residues. Trimming stripped 7 bases from V and 2 bases from J, with 16 bases between. Germline values: CDR1 LNHDA, CDR2 SQIVND (reference sequence). Study observations and caveats: Patients with persistent disease showed a bias toward TRBV28, TRBJ1-2 and TRBJ2-5.

In building TCR beta libraries, iRepertoire HTBI primers were used together with Arm-PCR of CDR3 regions. A single record per CDR3 protein comes from TCRdb applying MiXCR to the multiplex PCR reads. The sample holds about 420,000 distinct CDR3 sequences, approximately 16% seen once. These data were also reused for a study on T cells in Graves' hyperthyroidism and ophthalmopathy.

The clonotype comes from a woman aged 18-35 years with Graves disease. V is TRBV19 and J is TRBJ2-3, with a possible D match to TRBD1 (5 bases). The material was peripheral blood mononuclear cells (PBMCs), obtained at new diagnosis, from a patient treated with antithyroid drugs. The CDR3 coding sequence is TGTGCCAGTAAAAATTTAGGGGCCTCCACAGATACGCAGTATTTT. It is translated as CASKNLGASTDTQYF. The variable domain in full, completed from reference TRBV19 and TRBJ2-3, reads DGGITQSPKYLFRKEGQNVTLSCEQNLNHDAMYWYRQDPGQGLRLIYYSQIVNDFQKGDIAEGYSVSREKKESFPLTVTSAQKNPTAFYLCASKNLGASTDTQYFGPGTRLTVL.